The clone carrying this T cell receptor beta chain was found many times. No antigen is known for it. V was trimmed by 6 bases and J by 1 base, leaving 10 bases between them. The germline gives CDR1 MNHEY, CDR2 SMNVEV (reference sequence). The CDR3 spans 14 residues. The source of the sample is a study of identical twins. General study results and limits: Analyses of zero insertions could, in part, be confounded by invariant MAIT and iNKT cells. Insertions were reduced in abundant cord blood beta clonotypes but not in memory repertoires.

TCRdb used MiXCR to reprocess the 5' RACE reads, holding one entry per CDR3 protein. The repertoire includes a few hundred thousand distinct CDR3 sequences, more than 9% of them detected once, and under 3% sits in the top ten. This same sample was also taken into another study, of yellow fever vaccine responses in identical twins.

The chain combines TRBV27 with TRBJ2-1; weak D call: TRBD1 (5 bases). Specimen: PBMCs. The sequence was obtained from a woman under 30 in good health. The CDR3 nucleotides read TGTGCCAGCAGCGCAGGGTTATCCTACAATGAGCAGTTCTTC. This gives the protein CASSAGLSYNEQFF.